These 11 T cell receptor beta chains were sequenced from one sample in a study of blood T cells in healthy people across ages. Combining a sample-barcoded 5' primer with a J-beta primer mix, a second PCR ran for roughly 7 to 12 cycles. TCRdb processed the 5' RACE reads anew with MiXCR; each CDR3 protein has one entry. This repertoire shows around 1.1 million distinct CDR3 sequences, under 40% found once; its top ten account for over 10%. The sample taken for sequencing was blood. Receptors were obtained from a man aged 18 to 29 in good health.

The rearrangement uses TRBV20-1 and TRBJ1-5; D is undetermined. The ends were cut back, 0 bases at V and 1 base at J, with 7 bases in the middle. Per germline, CDR1 DFQATT and CDR2 SNEGSKA (reference sequence). The CDR3 contains 14 residues. The CDR3: CSARDMVSNQPQHF. DNA for the CDR3: TGCAGTGCTAGAGATATGGTAAGCAATCAGCCCCAGCATTTT.

J is TRBJ2-3 and V is TRBV4-1; the D is unclear. V lost 3 bases and J 2 bases, leaving 15 bases between the germline ends. The CDR3 is 16 residues long. In germline, CDR1 is MGHRA, CDR2 YSYEKL. The CDR3 is CASSQAGRFITDTQYF. As DNA, the CDR3 is TGCGCCAGCAGCCAGGCTGGACGGTTCATCACAGATACGCAGTATTTT.

This clonotype came up once. V usage is TRBV27 and J usage is TRBJ1-2, with D perhaps TRBD1 (5 bases). The CDR3 has 14 amino acids. In germline, CDR1 is MNHEY, CDR2 SMNVEV (reference sequence). V gave up 8 bases and J gave up 8 bases, with 21 bases separating them. As DNA, the CDR3 is TGTGCCAGCTCTCGTTCCGGCGGGGGAGGAGGCTACACCTTC. This encodes CASSRSGGGGGYTF.

The V call is TRBV12-3 or TRBV12-4, the J call TRBJ1-5; 11 bases map to TRBD1. CDR3 length: 16 residues. J gave up 5 bases and V 7 bases, and 10 bases lay outside the gene matches. CDR3 amino acids: CASTATGTGGDQPQHF. The CDR3 coding sequence is TGTGCCAGCACCGCAACCGGGACAGGGGGAGATCAGCCCCAGCATTTT.

In the case of this clonotype: A read error is possible here, since a much larger clone lies one base away. The V gene is TRBV29-1, the J gene TRBJ2-5; TRBD1 might be the D (6 bases). The closer fit of TRBJ2-1 to the DNA end suggests the J call may be wrong. CDR1 and CDR2 (germline): SQVTM, ANQGSEA. The CDR3 contains 13 residues. The CDR3 nucleotides read TGCAGCGTTGCTACAGGGCCACAAGAGACCCAGTTCTTC. This gives the protein CSVATGPQETQFF.

The chain employs TRBV14 and TRBJ1-1, with no clear D. Germline loops: CDR1 SGHDN, CDR2 FVKESK. With 1 base removed from V and 1 base from J, the gap between germline ends came to 10 bases. CDR3 length: 15 residues. This CDR3 reads CASSQVGTSNTEAFF. The CDR3 DNA reads as TGTGCCAGCAGCCAAGTAGGCACTTCGAACACTGAAGCTTTCTTT.

This rearrangement joins TRBV4-2 to TRBJ2-5, with TRBD1 matching over 10 bases. The junction had 11 bases not matched to a gene; V was cut back by 2 bases and J by 11 bases. The germline V gene has CDR1 LGHNA and CDR2 YNFKEQ. This CDR3 has 15 residues. The CDR3 DNA sequence: TGTGCCAGCAGCCAACCGGGACAGGGGATCAATGAGCAGTACTTC. It is translated as CASSQPGQGINEQYF.

This clonotype was counted only a few times. The rearrangement uses TRBV7-8 and TRBJ2-1; 11 nucleotides agree with TRBD1. Germline CDR1 and CDR2: SGHVS and FQNEAQ. The CDR3 sequence is 16 residues long. J was trimmed by 7 bases and V by 1 base; bases with no gene match: 6. The CDR3, as DNA: TGTGCCAGCAGCTTAGATCCCGGGACAGGGGGGAATGAGCAGTTCTTC. Its translation is CASSLDPGTGGNEQFF.

The V call is TRBV12-3 or TRBV12-4, the J call TRBJ2-3; the D gene is possibly TRBD2 (6 bases). This CDR3 region has 14 residues. Trimming took 5 bases from V and 1 from J, leaving 10 bases between them. CDR3 sequence (DNA): TGTGCCAGCAGTGTTACTAGCCGCACAGATACGCAGTATTTT. It is translated as CASSVTSRTDTQYF.

The chain combines TRBV20-1 with TRBJ2-3; 8 bases align to TRBD2. Germline V gene lookup returns CDR1 DFQATT and CDR2 SNEGSKA (reference sequence). The CDR3 runs to 15 residues. The trim removed 2 bases at V and 4 bases at J, leaving 8 bases unmatched. In DNA form, the CDR3 reads TGCAGTGCTAGAAACTTAGCGGGGAAGCCAGATACGCAGTATTTT. Translating gives CSARNLAGKPDTQYF.

This clonotype has only a few counts. V and J are TRBV29-1 and TRBJ1-1, with D unresolved. The germline CDR1 and CDR2 sequences are SQVTM and ANQGSEA. This CDR3 comprises 12 residues. V lost 7 bases and J lost 5, with 14 bases in between. CDR3 coding DNA: TGCAGCGCCATCATAGTAGGGACTGAAGCTTTCTTT. Its translation is CSAIIVGTEAFF.